The source of this T cell receptor (beta chain) is a study of spatial heterogeneity in lung cancer (dated by TCRdb to about 2019). Broadly, across the study: Beta-chain transcripts were consistently detected in greater numbers than alpha-chain transcripts, which likely reflected higher beta-chain transcript abundance. In the raw uncorrected reads, each unique combination of TCR and UMI appeared more than ten times on average. The study quantitatively compared TCR alpha and beta repertoires across multiple tumor regions, matched nontumor lung and blood in non-small cell lung cancer. Both alpha and beta chains were TCR-sequenced in fewer than 250 tumor regions, under 85 matched nontumor lung samples and 45 to 60 PBMC samples obtained at surgery. The study linked features of the TCR repertoire to counts of nonsynonymous mutations, which were determined by whole-exome sequencing of tumor tissue. The research as a whole found: Ubiquitous expanded tumor TCRs showed up in blood more often at tumor resection than at routine follow-up. Additional single-cell paired TCR alpha and beta sequencing was considered necessary to confirm, at a functional level, the hypothesis that regional TCRs recognize regional mutations.

In this sample, this clonotype turned up many times. This receptor's antigen is unknown. Base quality data are lacking; no much larger clone is found one base away. Taken with the paper, the label for time point translates to: sample taken at primary tumor resection. Without any cell sorting, TCR sequencing was performed on whole RNA extracted either from tumor and nontumor lung tissue or from cryopreserved PBMC samples. The donors were some 72 patients from the lung TRACERx cohort who had early-stage, untreated non-small cell lung cancer. A patient was chosen for TCR sequencing only when enough RNA was available from at least two tumor regions. The germline V gene (reference sequence) yields DFQATT for CDR1 and SNEGSKA for CDR2. The germline ends are 15 bases apart after V is trimmed by 3 bases and J by 1 base. Including cysteine and phenylalanine, the CDR3 has 15 amino acids. Only the CDR3 DNA is retained, 45 bases long and in frame from the first base.

Preparation of the library involved 5' RACE. Sequencer: NextSeq 500. To allow correction of PCR and sequencing errors, the TCR library protocol tagged every TCR cDNA molecule with a unique molecular identifier. In the original analysis: Decombinator tools were used for TCR identification, UMI-based error correction and CDR3 extraction. Expanded TCRs were defined as those above a frequency of 2 per 1,000, corresponding to the top 1% of the tumor frequency distribution. Rényi diversity was computed with the R vegan package after subsampling each repertoire 100 times to 5,000 TCRs. CDR3 similarity networks were built from amino acid triplet string-kernel similarity, connecting CDR3s with pairwise similarity above 0.82. TCRdb passed the public sequencing reads through fastp at Q25 and MiXCR, retaining productive beta sequences. Rows merge per CDR3 protein into single entries with the most common DNA and genes. TCRdb assigned the V and J calls; the authors' analysis was not used. Recorded for this sample are 20,000 to 30,000 distinct CDR3 sequences; 4.7% of them occurred a single time. About 5.5% of the sample goes to the ten largest clones.

This receptor was identified in a male donor with early-stage non-small cell lung cancer. This sample comprised PBMCs, obtained at surgery. The sequence joins TRBV20-1 to TRBJ2-5, with TRBD2 tentatively as D gene (7 bases match). The CDR3 protein: CSARGGGTLQETQYF. The nucleotide sequence reads as follows: TGCAGTGCTAGGGGGGGAGGGACACTCCAAGAGACCCAGTACTTC.